The TCR beta chain under discussion was sequenced for a study of blood T cells in healthy people across ages. With respect to this clonotype: Its cognate antigen is unknown.

Alongside a J-beta primer mix, a sample-barcoded 5' primer served in a second PCR lasting roughly 6 to 11 cycles. A single record per CDR3 protein comes from TCRdb applying MiXCR to the 5' RACE reads. The sample carries approximately 880,000 distinct CDR3 sequences, about 48% recorded once. Study conclusions and caveats: Naive CD4+ cell counts and diversity both ran higher in long-lived than in aged donors. Roughly linearly, TCR beta diversity per million T cells fell as age increased.

Each sample had at least 6.5 million PBMCs isolated. The TCR sequence derives from a man aged 25-40 years in good health. Source material: blood.

Here the CDR3 reads CASSTYRGRIIYEQYF. Here the CDR3 DNA reads TGTGCCAGCAGTACTTACAGGGGGCGAATAATCTACGAGCAGTACTTC. The chain uses TRBV28 and TRBJ2-5; 9 positions match TRBD1. The J call may be wrong; the DNA end is better matched by TRBJ2-7. Germline lookup yields CDR1 MDHEN and CDR2 SYDVKM. The CDR3 is 16 amino acids.